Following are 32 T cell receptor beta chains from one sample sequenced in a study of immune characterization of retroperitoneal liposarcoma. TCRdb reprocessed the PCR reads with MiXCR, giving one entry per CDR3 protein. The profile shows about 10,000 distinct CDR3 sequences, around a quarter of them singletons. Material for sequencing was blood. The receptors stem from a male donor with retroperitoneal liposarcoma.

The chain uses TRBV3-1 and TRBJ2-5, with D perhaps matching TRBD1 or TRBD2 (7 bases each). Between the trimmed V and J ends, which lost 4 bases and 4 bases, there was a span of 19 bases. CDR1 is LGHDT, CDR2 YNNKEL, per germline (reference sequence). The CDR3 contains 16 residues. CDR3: CASSRNFVRGGETQYF. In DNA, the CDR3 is TGTGCCAGCAGCCGCAATTTCGTCAGGGGGGGAGAGACCCAGTACTTC.

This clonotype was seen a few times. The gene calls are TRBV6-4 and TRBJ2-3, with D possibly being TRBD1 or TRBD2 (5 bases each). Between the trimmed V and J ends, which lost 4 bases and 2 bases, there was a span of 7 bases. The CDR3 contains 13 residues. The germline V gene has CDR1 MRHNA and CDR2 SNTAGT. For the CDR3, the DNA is TGTGCCAGCAGTGCCGGGACCACAGATACGCAGTATTTT. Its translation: CASSAGTTDTQYF.

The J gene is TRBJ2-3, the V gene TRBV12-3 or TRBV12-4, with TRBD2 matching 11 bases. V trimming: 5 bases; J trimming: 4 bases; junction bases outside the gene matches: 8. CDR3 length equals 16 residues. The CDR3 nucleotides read TGTGCCAGCAGTACTAGCGGGAGTTTTTATCCAGATACGCAGTATTTT. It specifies CASSTSGSFYPDTQYF.

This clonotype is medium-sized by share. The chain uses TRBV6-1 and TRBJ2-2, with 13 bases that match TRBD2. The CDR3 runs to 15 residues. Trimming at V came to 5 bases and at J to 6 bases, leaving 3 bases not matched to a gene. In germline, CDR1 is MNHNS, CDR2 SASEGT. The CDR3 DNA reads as TGTGCCAGCAGTACGGGACTAGCGGGGCCCGGGGAGCTGTTTTTT. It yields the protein CASSTGLAGPGELFF.

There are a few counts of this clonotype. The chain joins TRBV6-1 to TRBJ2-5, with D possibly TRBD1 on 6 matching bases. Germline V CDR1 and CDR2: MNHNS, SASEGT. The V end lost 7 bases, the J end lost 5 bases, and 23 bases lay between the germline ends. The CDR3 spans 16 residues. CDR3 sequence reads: CASNFYREPREETQYF. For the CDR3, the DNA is TGTGCCAGCAACTTCTACAGGGAACCGCGTGAGGAGACCCAGTACTTC.

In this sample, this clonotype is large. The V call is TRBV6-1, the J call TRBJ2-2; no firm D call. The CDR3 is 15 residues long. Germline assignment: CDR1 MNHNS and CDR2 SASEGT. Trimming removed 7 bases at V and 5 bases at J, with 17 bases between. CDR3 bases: TGTGCCAGCAACCCCGACAACGATAGGACCGGGGAGCTGTTTTTT. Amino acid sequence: CASNPDNDRTGELFF.

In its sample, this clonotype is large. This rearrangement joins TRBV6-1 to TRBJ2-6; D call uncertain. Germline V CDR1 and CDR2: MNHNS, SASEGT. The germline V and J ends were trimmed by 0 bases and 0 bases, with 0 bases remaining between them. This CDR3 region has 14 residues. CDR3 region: CASSEASGANVLTF. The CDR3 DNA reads TGTGCCAGCAGTGAAGCCTCTGGGGCCAACGTCCTGACTTTC.

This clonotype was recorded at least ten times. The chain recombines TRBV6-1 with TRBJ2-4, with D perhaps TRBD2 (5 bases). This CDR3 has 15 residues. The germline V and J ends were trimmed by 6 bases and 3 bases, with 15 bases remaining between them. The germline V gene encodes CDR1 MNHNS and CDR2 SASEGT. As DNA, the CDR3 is TGTGCCAGCAGAAAAGTGAGGGAAGGCAAAAACATTCAGTACTTC. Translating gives CASRKVREGKNIQYF.

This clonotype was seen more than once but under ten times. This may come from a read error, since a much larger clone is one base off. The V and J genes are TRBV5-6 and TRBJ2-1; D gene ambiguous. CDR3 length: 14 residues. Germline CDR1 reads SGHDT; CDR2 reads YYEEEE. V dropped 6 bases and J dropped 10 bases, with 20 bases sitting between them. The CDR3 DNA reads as TGTGCCAGCAAGATTAGGACGTCGAATTACGAGCAGTTCTTC. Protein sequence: CASKIRTSNYEQFF.

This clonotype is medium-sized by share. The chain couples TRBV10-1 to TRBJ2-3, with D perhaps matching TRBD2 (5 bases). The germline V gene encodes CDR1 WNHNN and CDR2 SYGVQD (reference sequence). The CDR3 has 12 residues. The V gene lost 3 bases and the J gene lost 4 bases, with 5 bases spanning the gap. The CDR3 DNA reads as TGCGCCAGCAGTGACGGGGCAGATACGCAGTATTTT. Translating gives CASSDGADTQYF.

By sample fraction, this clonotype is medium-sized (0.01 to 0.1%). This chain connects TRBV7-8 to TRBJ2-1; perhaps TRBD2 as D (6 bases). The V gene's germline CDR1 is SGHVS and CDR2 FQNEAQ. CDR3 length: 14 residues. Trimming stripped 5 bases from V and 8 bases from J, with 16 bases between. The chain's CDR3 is CASSPNHGGDEQFF. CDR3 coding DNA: TGTGCCAGCAGCCCGAACCACGGGGGAGATGAGCAGTTCTTC. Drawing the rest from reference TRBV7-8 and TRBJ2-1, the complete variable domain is GAGVSQSPRYKVAKRGQDVALRCDPISGHVSLFWYQQALGQGPEFLTYFQNEAQLDKSGLPSDRFFAERPEGSVSTLKIQRTQQEDSAVYLCASSPNHGGDEQFFGPGTRLTVL.

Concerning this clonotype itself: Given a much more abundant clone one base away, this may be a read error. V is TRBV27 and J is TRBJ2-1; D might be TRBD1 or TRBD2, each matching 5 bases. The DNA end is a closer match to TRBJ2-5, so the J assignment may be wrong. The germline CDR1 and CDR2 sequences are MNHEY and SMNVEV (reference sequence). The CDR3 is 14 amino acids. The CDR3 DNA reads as TGTGCCAGCCATCCTCTTCCCGGGACAGAGACCCAGTACTTC. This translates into CASHPLPGTETQYF.

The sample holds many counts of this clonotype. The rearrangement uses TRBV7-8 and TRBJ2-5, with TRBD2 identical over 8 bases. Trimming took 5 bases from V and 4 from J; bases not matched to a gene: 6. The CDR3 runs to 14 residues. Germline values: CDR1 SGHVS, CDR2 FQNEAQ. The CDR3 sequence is CASSTSGRGETQYF. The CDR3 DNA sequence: TGTGCCAGCAGCACAAGCGGGAGAGGAGAGACCCAGTACTTC.

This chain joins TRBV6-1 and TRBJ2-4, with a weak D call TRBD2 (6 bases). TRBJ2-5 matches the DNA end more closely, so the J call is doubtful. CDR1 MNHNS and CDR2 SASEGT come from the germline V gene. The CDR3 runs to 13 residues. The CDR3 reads CASSELRGETQYF. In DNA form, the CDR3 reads TGTGCCAGCAGTGAATTGCGGGGAGAGACCCAGTACTTC.

The CDR3 loop reads CAPRRQGPSYEQYV. CDR3 bases: TGTGCCCCCCGGCGGCAGGGGCCCTCCTACGAGCAGTACGTC. The J gene is TRBJ2-7, the V gene TRBV25-1, with a tentative D call TRBD1 (6 bases). This CDR3 spans 14 amino acids. V gave up 11 bases and J gave up 0 bases, with 17 bases separating them. Germline V gene sequence: CDR1 MGHDK, CDR2 SYGVNS.

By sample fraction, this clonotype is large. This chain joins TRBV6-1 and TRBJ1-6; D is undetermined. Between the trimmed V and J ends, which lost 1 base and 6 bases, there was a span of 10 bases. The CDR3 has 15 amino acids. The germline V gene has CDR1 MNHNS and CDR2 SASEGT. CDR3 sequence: CASSEGRVGNSPLHF. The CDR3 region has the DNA TGTGCCAGCAGTGAAGGGAGGGTTGGTAATTCACCCCTCCACTTT.

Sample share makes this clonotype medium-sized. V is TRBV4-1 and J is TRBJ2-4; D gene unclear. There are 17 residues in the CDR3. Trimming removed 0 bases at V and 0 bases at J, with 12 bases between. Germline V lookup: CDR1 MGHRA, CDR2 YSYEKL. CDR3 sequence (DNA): TGCGCCAGCAGCCAAGATCACCAAAGTCTAGCCAAAAACATTCAGTACTTC. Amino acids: CASSQDHQSLAKNIQYF.

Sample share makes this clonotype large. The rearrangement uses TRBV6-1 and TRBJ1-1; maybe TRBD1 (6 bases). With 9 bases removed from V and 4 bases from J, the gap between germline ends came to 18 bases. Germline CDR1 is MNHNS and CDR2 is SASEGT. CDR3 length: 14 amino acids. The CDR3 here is CASLIQGGGTEAFF. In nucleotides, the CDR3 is TGTGCCAGTTTGATACAGGGCGGCGGCACTGAAGCTTTCTTT.

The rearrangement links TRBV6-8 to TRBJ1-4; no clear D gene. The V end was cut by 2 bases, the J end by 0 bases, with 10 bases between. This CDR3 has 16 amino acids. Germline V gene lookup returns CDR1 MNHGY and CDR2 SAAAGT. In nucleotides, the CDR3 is TGTGCCAGCAGTTACACGCACAGCGCAACTAATGAAAAACTGTTTTTT. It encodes CASSYTHSATNEKLFF.

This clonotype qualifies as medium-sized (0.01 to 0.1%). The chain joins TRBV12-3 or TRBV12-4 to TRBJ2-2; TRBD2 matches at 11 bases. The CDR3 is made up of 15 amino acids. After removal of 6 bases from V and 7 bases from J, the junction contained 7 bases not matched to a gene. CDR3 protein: CASRDSGGAIGELFF. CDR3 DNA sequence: TGTGCCAGCAGGGATAGCGGGGGGGCCATCGGGGAGCTGTTTTTT.

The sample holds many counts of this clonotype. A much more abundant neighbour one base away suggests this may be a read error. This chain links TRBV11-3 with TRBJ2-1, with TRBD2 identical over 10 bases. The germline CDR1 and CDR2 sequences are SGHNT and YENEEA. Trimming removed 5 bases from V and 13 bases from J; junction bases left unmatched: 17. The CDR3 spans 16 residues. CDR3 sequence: CASSPFQAGGQETQFF. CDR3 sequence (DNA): TGTGCCAGCAGCCCCTTCCAAGCGGGGGGGCAAGAGACCCAGTTCTTC.

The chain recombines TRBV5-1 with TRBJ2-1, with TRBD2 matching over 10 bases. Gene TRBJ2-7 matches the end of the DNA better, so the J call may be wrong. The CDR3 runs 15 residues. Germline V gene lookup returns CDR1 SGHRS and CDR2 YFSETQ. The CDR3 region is CASSLGLADTYEQYF. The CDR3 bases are TGCGCCAGCAGCTTAGGACTAGCGGACACCTACGAGCAGTACTTC.

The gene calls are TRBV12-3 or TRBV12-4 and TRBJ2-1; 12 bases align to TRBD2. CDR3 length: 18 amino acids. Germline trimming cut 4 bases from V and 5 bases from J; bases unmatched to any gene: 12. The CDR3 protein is CASSSPGGRTSGNNEQFF. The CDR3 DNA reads TGTGCCAGCAGTTCCCCTGGGGGGCGGACTAGCGGGAACAATGAGCAGTTCTTC.

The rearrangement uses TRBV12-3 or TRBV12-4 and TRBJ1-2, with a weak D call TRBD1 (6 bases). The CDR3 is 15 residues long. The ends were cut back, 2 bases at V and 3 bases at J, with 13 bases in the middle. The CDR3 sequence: CASSLYRAGDYGYTF. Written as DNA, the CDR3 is TGTGCCAGCAGTTTATACAGGGCTGGGGACTATGGCTACACCTTC.

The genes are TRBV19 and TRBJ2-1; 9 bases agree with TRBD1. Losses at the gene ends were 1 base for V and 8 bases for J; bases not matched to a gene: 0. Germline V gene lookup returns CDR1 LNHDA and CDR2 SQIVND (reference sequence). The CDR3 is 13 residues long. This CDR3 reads CASSIGQGDEQFF. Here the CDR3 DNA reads TGTGCCAGTAGTATAGGACAGGGGGATGAGCAGTTCTTC. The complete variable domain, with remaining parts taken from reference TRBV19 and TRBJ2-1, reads DGGITQSPKYLFRKEGQNVTLSCEQNLNHDAMYWYRQDPGQGLRLIYYSQIVNDFQKGDIAEGYSVSREKKESFPLTVTSAQKNPTAFYLCASSIGQGDEQFFGPGTRLTVL.

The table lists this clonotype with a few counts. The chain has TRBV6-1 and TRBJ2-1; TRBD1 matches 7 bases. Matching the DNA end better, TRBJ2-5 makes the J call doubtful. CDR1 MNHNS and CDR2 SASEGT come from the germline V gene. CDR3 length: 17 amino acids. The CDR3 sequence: CASSSLRDSFWRETQYF. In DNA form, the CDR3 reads TGTGCCAGCAGTTCACTTAGGGACAGTTTCTGGAGAGAGACCCAGTACTTC.

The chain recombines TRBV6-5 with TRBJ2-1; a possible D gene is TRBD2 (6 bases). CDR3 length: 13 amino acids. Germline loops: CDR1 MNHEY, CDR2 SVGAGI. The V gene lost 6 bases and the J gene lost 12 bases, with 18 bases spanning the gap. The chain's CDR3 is CASSPLQRVRQFF. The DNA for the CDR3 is TGTGCCAGCAGCCCGCTGCAGCGGGTGAGGCAGTTCTTC.

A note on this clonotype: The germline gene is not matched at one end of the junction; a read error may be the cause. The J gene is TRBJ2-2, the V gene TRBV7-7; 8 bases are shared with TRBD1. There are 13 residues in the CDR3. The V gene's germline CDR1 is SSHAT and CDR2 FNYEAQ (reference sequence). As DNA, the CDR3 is TGTGCTAGCAGCTCGGACAGGGCCGGGGAGCTGTTTTTT. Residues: CASSSDRAGELFF.

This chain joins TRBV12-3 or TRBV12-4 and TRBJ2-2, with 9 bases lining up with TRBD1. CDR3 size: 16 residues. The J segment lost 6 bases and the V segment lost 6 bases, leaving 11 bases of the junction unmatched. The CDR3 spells CASRGPGQGWAGELFF. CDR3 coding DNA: TGTGCCAGCAGGGGCCCGGGACAGGGTTGGGCCGGGGAGCTGTTTTTT.

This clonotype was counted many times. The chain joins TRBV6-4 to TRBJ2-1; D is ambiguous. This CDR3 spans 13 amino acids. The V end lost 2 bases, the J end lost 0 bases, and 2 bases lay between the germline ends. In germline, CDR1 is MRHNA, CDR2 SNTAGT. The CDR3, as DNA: TGTGCCAGCAGTGACAGCTCCTACAATGAGCAGTTCTTC. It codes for CASSDSSYNEQFF.

The chain's CDR3 is CASSEDPPGTGWSGEQYV. The CDR3 DNA follows: TGTGCCAGCAGTGAAGACCCCCCGGGAACAGGGTGGAGTGGCGAGCAGTACGTC. The genes are TRBV6-1 and TRBJ2-7; D is possibly TRBD1 (6 bases). The V gene lost 1 base and the J gene lost 6 bases, with 25 bases spanning the gap. Germline V CDR1 and CDR2: MNHNS, SASEGT. This CDR3 comprises 18 residues.

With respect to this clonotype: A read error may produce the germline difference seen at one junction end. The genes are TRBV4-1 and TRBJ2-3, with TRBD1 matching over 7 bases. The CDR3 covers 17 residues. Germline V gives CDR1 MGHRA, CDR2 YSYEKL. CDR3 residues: CASSQVGTGVGTDTQYF. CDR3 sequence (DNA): TGTGCCAGCAGCCAAGTCGGTACAGGGGTTGGCACAGATACGCAGTATTTT.